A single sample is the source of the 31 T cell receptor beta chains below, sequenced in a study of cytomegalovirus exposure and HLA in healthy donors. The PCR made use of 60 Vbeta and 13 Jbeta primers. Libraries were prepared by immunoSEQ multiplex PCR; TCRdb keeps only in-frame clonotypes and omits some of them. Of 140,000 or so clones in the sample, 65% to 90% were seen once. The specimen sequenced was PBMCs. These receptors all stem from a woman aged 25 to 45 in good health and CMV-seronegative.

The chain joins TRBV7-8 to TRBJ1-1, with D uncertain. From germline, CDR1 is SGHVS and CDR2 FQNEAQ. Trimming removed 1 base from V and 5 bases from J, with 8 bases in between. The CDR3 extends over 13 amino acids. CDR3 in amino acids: CASSLGELTEAFF. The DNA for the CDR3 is TGTGCCAGCAGCTTAGGAGAGTTGACTGAAGCTTTCTTT. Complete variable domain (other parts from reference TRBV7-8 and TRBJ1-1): GAGVSQSPRYKVAKRGQDVALRCDPISGHVSLFWYQQALGQGPEFLTYFQNEAQLDKSGLPSDRFFAERPEGSVSTLKIQRTQQEDSAVYLCASSLGELTEAFFGQGTRLTVV.

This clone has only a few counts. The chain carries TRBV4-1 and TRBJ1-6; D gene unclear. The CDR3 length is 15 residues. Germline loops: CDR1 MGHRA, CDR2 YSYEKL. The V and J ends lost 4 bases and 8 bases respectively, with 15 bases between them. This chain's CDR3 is CASSPPRGRDSPLHF. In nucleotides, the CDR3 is TGCGCCAGCAGCCCCCCTCGAGGGCGGGATTCACCCCTCCACTTT.

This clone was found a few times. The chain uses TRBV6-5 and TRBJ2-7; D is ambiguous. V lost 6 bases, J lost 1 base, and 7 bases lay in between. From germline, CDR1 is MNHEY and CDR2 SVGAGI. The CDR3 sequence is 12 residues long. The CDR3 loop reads CASSPGSYEQYF. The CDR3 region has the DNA TGTGCCAGCAGCCCCGGGTCCTACGAGCAGTACTTC.

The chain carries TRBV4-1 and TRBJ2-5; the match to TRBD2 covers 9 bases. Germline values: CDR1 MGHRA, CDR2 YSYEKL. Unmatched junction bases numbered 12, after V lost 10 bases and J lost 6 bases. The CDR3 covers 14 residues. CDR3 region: CATARGGGAQTQYF. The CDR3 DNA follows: TGCGCCACTGCCAGGGGCGGGGGGGCCCAGACCCAGTACTTC.

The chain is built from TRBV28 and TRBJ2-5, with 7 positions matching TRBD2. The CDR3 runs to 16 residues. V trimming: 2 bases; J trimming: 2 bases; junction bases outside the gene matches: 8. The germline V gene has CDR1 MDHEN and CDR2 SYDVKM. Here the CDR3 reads CASSLLAGVGQETQYF. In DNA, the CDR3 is TGTGCCAGCAGTTTACTGGCGGGAGTGGGGCAAGAGACCCAGTACTTC.

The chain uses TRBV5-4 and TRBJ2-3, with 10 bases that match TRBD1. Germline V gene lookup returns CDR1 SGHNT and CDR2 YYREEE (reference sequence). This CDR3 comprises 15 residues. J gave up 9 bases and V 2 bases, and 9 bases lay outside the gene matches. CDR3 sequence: CASSLLRGQGNTQYF. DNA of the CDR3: TGTGCCAGCAGCTTACTTAGGGGACAGGGGAACACGCAGTATTTT.

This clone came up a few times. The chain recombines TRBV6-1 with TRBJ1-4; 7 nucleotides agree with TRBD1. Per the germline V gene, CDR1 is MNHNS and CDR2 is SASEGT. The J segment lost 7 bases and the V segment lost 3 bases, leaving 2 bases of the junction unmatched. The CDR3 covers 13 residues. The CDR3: CASSEYRGEKLFF. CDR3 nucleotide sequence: TGTGCCAGCAGTGAGTACAGGGGTGAAAAACTGTTTTTT.

As DNA, the CDR3 is TGCGCCAGCAGCCACACGGGGACAGGGCGATCCTACGAGCAGTACTTC. Its protein is CASSHTGTGRSYEQYF. The chain couples TRBV4-1 to TRBJ2-7; 9 bases are shared with TRBD1. The V gene end was trimmed by 3 bases and the J gene end by 1 base; junction bases not matched to a gene: 7. The CDR3 sequence is 16 residues long. Per the germline V gene, CDR1 is MGHRA and CDR2 is YSYEKL.

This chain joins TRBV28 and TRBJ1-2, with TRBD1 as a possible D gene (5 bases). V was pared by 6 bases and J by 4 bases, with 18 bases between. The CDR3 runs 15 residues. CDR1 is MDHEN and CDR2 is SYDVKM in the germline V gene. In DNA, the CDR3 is TGTGCCAGCAGCACCCACCGACGGGGGAGCTATGGCTACACCTTC. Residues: CASSTHRRGSYGYTF.

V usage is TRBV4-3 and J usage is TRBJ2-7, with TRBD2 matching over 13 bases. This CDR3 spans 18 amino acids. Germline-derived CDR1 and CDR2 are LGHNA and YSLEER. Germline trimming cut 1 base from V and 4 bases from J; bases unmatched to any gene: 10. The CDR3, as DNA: TGCGCCAGCAGCCAAGGGACTAGCGGGGGAGATAAAATTTACGAGCAGTACTTC. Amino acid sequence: CASSQGTSGGDKIYEQYF.

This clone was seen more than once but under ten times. CDR3 DNA sequence: TGTGCCAGCAGGGACTACTTCACCTACGAGCAGTACTTC. Translation gives CASRDYFTYEQYF. The rearrangement links TRBV6-1 to TRBJ2-7; TRBD2 might be the D (6 bases). The germline CDR1 and CDR2 sequences are MNHNS and SASEGT. V lost 6 bases to trimming and J lost 2 bases, with 11 bases between them. The CDR3 runs to 13 residues.

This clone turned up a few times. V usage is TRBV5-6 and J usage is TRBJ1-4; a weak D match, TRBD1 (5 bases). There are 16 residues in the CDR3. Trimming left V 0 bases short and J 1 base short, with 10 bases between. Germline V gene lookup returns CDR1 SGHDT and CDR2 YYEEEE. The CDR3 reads CASSLGAGQTNEKLFF. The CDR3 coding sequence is TGTGCCAGCAGCTTGGGGGCAGGGCAAACTAATGAAAAACTGTTTTTT.

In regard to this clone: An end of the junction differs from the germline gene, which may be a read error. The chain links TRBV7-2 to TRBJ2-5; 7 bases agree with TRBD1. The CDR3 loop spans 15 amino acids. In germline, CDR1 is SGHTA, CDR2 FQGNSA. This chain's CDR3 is CACRDPPGGQETQYF. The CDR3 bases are TGTGCCTGCAGGGACCCCCCAGGGGGCCAAGAGACCCAGTACTTC.

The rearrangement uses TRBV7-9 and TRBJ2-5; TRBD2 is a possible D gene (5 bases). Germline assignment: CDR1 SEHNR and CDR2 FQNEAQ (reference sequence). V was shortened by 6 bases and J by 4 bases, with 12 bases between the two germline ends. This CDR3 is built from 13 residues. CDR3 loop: CASSRGYGETQYF. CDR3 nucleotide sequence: TGTGCCAGCAGTCGCGGGTATGGAGAGACCCAGTACTTC.

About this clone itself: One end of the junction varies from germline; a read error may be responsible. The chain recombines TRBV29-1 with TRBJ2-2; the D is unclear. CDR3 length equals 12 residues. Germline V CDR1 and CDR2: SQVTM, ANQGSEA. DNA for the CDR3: TGCCGCGTTGAACGGTACACCGGGGAGCTGTTTTTT. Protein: CRVERYTGELFF.

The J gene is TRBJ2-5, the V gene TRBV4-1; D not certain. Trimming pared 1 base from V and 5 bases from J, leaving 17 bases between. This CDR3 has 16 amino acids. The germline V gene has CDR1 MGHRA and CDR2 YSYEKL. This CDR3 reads CASSQGLGEVGETQYF. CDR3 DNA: TGCGCCAGCAGCCAAGGCCTCGGTGAGGTCGGGGAGACCCAGTACTTC.

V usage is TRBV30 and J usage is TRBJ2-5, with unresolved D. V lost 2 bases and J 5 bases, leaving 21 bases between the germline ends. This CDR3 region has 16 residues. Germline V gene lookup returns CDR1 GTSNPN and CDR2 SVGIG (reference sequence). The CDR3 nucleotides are TGTGCCTGGAGTCTAGGAGCTTCTCGAACGCCGGAGACCCAGTACTTC. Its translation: CAWSLGASRTPETQYF. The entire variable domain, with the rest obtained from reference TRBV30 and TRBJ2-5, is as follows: SQTIHQWPATLVQPVGSPLSLECTVEGTSNPNLYWYRQAAGRGLQLLFYSVGIGQISSEVPQNLSASRPQDRQFILSSKKLLLSDSGFYLCAWSLGASRTPETQYFGPGTRLLVL.

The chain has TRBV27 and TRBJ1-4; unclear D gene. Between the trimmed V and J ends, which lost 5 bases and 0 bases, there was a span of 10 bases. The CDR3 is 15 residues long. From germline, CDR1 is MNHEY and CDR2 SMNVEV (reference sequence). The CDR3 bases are TGTGCCAGCAGTCCCCTTCTTGCAACTAATGAAAAACTGTTTTTT. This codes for CASSPLLATNEKLFF.

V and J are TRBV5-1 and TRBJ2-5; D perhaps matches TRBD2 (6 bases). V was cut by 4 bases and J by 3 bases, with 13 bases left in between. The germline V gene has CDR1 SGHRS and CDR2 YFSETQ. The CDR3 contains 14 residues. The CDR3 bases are TGCGCCAGCAGCCCTCGGGACTTTAAAGAGACCCAGTACTTC. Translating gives CASSPRDFKETQYF.

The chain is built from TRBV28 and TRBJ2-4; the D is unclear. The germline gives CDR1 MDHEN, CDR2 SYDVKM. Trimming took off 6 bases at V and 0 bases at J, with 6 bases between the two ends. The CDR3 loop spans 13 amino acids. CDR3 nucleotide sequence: TGTGCCAGCAGACAGCAAGCCAAAAACATTCAGTACTTC. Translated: CASRQQAKNIQYF.

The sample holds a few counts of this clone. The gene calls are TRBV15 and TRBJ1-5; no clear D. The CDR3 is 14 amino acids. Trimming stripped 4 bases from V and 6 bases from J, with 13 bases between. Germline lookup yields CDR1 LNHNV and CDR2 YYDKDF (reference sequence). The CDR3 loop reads CATSNGGVVQPQHF. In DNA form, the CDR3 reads TGTGCCACCAGCAATGGCGGAGTGGTTCAGCCCCAGCATTTT.

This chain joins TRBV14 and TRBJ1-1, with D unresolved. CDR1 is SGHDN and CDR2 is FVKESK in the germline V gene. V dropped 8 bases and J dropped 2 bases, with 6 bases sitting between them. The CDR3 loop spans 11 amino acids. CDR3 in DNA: TGTGCCAGCGCCACTAACACTGAAGCTTTCTTT. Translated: CASATNTEAFF.

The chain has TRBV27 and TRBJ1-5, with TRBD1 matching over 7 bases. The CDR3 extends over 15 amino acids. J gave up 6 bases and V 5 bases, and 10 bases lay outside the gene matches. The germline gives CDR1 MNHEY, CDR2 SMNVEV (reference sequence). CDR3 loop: CASSPRQGVGQPQHF. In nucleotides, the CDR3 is TGTGCCAGCAGTCCCCGACAGGGAGTCGGTCAGCCCCAGCATTTT.

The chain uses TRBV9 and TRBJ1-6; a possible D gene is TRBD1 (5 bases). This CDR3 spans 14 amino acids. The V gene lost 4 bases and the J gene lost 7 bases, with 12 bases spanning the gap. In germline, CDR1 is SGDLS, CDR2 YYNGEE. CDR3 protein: CASSSTVQNSPLHF. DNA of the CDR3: TGTGCCAGCAGCTCGACAGTCCAGAATTCACCCCTCCACTTT.

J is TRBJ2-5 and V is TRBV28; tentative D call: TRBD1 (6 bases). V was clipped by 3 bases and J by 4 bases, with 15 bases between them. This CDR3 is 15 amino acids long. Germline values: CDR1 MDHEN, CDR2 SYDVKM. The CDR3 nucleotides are TGTGCCAGCAGTTTTTTCCGGACAGACGGAGAGACCCAGTACTTC. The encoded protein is CASSFFRTDGETQYF.

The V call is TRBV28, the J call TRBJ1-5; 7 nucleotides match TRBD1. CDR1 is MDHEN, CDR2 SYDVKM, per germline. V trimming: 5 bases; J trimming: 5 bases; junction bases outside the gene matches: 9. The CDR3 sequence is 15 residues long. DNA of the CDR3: TGTGCCAGCAGTGCCTCAGGGGGACCTTATCAGCCCCAGCATTTT. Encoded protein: CASSASGGPYQPQHF.

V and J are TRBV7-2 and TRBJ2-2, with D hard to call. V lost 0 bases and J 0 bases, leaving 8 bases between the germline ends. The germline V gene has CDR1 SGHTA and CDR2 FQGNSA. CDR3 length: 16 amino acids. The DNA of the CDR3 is TGTGCCAGCAGCTTAGCTGCCCGCGCGAACACCGGGGAGCTGTTTTTT. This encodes CASSLAARANTGELFF.

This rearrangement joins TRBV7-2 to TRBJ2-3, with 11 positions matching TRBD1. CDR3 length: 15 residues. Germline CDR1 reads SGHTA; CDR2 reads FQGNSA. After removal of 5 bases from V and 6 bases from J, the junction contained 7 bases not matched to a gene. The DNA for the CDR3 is TGTGCCAGCAGCCCATGGACAGGGGGCGTGGATACGCAGTATTTT. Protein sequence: CASSPWTGGVDTQYF.

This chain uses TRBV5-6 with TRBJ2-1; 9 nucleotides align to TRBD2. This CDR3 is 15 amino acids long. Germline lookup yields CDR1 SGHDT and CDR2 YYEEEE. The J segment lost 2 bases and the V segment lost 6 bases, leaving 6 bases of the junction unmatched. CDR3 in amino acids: CASNRAGGPYNEQFF. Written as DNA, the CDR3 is TGTGCCAGCAACAGAGCGGGAGGTCCCTACAATGAGCAGTTCTTC.

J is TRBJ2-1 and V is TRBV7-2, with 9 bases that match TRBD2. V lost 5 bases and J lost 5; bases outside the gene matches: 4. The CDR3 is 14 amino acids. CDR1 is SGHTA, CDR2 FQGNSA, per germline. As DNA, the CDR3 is TGTGCCAGCAGCCGGGGACTAGCCCACAATGAGCAGTTCTTC. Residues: CASSRGLAHNEQFF.

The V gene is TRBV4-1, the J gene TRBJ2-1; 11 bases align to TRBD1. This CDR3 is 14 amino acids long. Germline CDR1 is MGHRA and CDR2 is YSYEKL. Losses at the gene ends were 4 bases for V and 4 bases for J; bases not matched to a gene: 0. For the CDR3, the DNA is TGCGCCAGCAGCCGGGACAGGGGGTACAATGAGCAGTTCTTC. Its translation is CASSRDRGYNEQFF.